The clone carrying this T cell receptor beta chain was seen a single time. Its target is unknown. This sample is drawn from a study of shared clonotypes between healthy human individuals. A split of CD4+ cells into CD45RA+ naive and CD45RA-negative memory subsets was performed. V was clipped by 5 bases and J by 6 bases; unmatched bases: 4. The germline V gene has CDR1 SGHTA and CDR2 FQGTGA. The length of the CDR3 is 13 residues. The input for sorted-subset replicate PCRs was approximately 210 ng DNA, 30,000 or so T cell genomes. Profiling relied on immunoSEQ multiplex PCR, and the TCRdb table lists in-frame clones only, not all of them. The table shows some 1,100,000 clones, with more than 75% occurring only once. Study-level findings and limits: Clonotypes that were shared across a few donors made up roughly 5% of naive CD4 clonotypes. Among the subsets, naive ones generally showed larger estimated richness than memory ones.

The chain is built from TRBV7-3 and TRBJ2-5; TRBD1 matches at 9 bases. The sample was memory CD4+ T cells from PBMCs. Subset meaning: CD45RA-negative fraction. The sequence derives from a man aged 18 to 29 in good health. Some clones in this sample may be carry-over from other donors' samples. The CDR3 DNA is TGTGCCAGCAGCGAGGACAGGGGACAGACCCAGTACTTC. Residues: CASSEDRGQTQYF.